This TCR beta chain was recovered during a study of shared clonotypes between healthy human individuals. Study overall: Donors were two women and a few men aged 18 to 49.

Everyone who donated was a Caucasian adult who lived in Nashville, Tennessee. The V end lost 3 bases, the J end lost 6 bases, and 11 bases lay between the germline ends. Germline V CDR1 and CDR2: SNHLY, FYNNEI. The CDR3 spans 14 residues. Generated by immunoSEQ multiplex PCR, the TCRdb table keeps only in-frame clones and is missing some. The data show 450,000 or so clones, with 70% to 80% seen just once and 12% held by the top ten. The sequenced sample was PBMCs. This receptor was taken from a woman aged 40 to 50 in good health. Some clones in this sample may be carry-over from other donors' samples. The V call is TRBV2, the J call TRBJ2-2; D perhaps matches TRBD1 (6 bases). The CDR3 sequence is CASSDRAGAGELFF. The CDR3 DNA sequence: TGTGCCAGCAGTGACAGGGCAGGGGCCGGGGAGCTGTTTTTT.